This entry is about one T cell receptor beta chain. This entry belongs to a study of blood T cell repertoires in COVID-19. Methods used by the authors: Nucleated cell counts were estimated from reference gene primer amplification. Only in-frame clones appear in the TCRdb table, and some are missing; sequencing was by immunoSEQ multiplex PCR. Clone size and the V and J calls come from that table; the DNA yielded D and trimming. The sample shows roughly 230,000 clones, roughly 84% of them seen only once. Clinical history as reported by participants underpinned cohort assignment. This clonotype originated in a man aged 45-65 years who had recovered from COVID-19. The specimen was PBMCs or T cells enriched from blood (not recorded which).

This chain's CDR3 is CASRRGGDQPQHF. CDR3 DNA sequence: TGTGCCAGCAGGCGGGGAGGGGATCAGCCCCAGCATTTT. This chain links TRBV12-3 or TRBV12-4 with TRBJ1-5; TRBD1 might be the D (5 bases). This CDR3 is 13 amino acids long. V shed 6 bases and J shed 5 bases, with 11 bases lying between them.